A single TCR beta chain is shown here with its context. Its antigen remains unidentified. Positive CCR7 selection of CD45RO-negative cells yielded the naive CD8 cells, and terminally differentiated effector memory CD45RA+ cells were excluded. The CDR3 is 13 amino acids. Trimming took off 8 bases at V and 7 bases at J, with 17 bases between the two ends. Germline CDR1 MDHEN, CDR2 SYDVKM. This entry is derived from a study of shared clonotypes between healthy human individuals. As for the study in general: Plates per donor: three CD4 naive, three CD4 memory, two CD8 naive, one CD8 memory.

General study results and limits: What naive subsets generally showed was a larger estimated richness than memory subsets showed.

Sequencing used immunoSEQ multiplex PCR; TCRdb keeps in-frame clones, though not all of them. The table records about 870,000 clones, around 93% of them present only once. The TCR originated in a man aged 25 to 45 in good health. The gene calls are TRBV28 and TRBJ1-1; perhaps TRBD1 as D (5 bases). The sample consisted of naive CD8+ T cells sorted from blood. CDR3 nucleotides: TGTGCCAGCCGCCCGGGGGTTATAGTTGAAGCTTTCTTT. As protein: CASRPGVIVEAFF.